This T cell receptor (beta chain) emerged from a study of early stage breast cancer tumors. The protocol was immunoSEQ multiplex PCR, while the TCRdb copy is restricted to in-frame clones and leaves out a portion. The sample has about 31,000 clones; 70% to 75% are singletons. The germline V and J ends were trimmed by 5 bases and 4 bases, with 15 bases remaining between them. Germline CDR1 is SEHNR and CDR2 is FQNEAQ (reference sequence). The CDR3 totals 14 residues. This clonotype was obtained from a middle-aged person with breast cancer. The chain joins TRBV7-9 to TRBJ2-7; maybe TRBD1 (5 bases). The sequencing sample was made of blood. The CDR3 sequence is CASSLGHGPYEQYF. Written as DNA, the CDR3 is TGTGCCAGCAGCCTAGGACACGGGCCATACGAGCAGTACTTC. The whole variable domain, filled in from reference TRBV7-9 and TRBJ2-7, reads DTGVSQNPRHKITKRGQNVTFRCDPISEHNRLYWYRQTLGQGPEFLTYFQNEAQLEKSRLLSDRFSAERPKGSFSTLEIQRTEQGDSAMYLCASSLGHGPYEQYFGPGTRLTVT.